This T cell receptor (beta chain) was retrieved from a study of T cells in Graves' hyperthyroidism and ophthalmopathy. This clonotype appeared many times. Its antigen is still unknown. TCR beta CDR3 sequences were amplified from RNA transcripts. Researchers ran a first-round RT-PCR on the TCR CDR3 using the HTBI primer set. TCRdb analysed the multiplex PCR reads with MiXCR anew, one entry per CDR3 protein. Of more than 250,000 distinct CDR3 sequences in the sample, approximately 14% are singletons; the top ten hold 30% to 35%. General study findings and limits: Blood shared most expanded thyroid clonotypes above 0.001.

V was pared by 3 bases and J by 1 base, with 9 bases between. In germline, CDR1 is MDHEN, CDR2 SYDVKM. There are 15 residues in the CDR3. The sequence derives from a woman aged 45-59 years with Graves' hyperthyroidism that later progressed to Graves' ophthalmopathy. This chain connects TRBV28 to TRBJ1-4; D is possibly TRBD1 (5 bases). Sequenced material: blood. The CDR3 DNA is TGTGCCAGCAGTTTTCCGACAGTAACTAATGAAAAACTGTTTTTT. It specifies CASSFPTVTNEKLFF.